A selection of T cell receptor beta chains follows, all from one sample in a study of blood T cell repertoires in COVID-19. The data were produced by immunoSEQ multiplex PCR, yet TCRdb's version contains in-frame clones alone and is incomplete. The sample carries roughly 260,000 clones, more than 70% recorded once. Sequences were obtained from peripheral blood. Receptors originate from a woman aged 40 to 55 who had recovered from COVID-19. CDR3s include the opening cysteine and the closing phenylalanine or tryptophan. Each record gives: clone size, CDR3 length, J gene, D gene, V gene, CDR3 protein, CDR3 DNA. The D gene is left open where the match is weak. Not all rows give a size; the values are once, few, many and, for expanded clones, a class.

abundance: NA; len: 15; j_gene: TRBJ1-5; d_gene: NA; v_gene: TRBV18; CDR3aa: CASSPAAYSNQPQHF; CDR3nt: TGTGCCAGCTCACCAGCCGCCTATAGCAATCAGCCCCAGCATTTT
abundance: NA; len: 13; j_gene: TRBJ2-7; d_gene: NA; v_gene: TRBV7-2; CDR3aa: CASQNRVGYEQYF; CDR3nt: TGTGCCAGCCAGAACAGGGTCGGCTACGAGCAGTACTTC
abundance: NA; len: 14; j_gene: TRBJ2-2; d_gene: NA; v_gene: TRBV19; CDR3aa: CASSRAPNTGELFF; CDR3nt: TGTGCCAGCTCCAGGGCACCGAACACCGGGGAGCTGTTTTTT
abundance: once; len: 15; j_gene: TRBJ2-3; d_gene: NA; v_gene: TRBV7-2; CDR3aa: CASSQSTLQADTQYF; CDR3nt: TGTGCCAGCAGCCAGTCCACGCTCCAGGCAGATACGCAGTATTTT
abundance: NA; len: 14; j_gene: TRBJ1-4; d_gene: NA; v_gene: TRBV27; CDR3aa: CASSHTGSNEKLFF; CDR3nt: TGTGCCAGCAGTCATACAGGGTCTAATGAAAAACTGTTTTTT
abundance: once; len: 15; j_gene: TRBJ1-3; d_gene: NA; v_gene: TRBV19; CDR3aa: CASSIQGGVGNTIYF; CDR3nt: TGTGCCAGTAGTATCCAGGGAGGGGTCGGAAACACCATATATTTT
abundance: few; len: 14; j_gene: TRBJ1-5; d_gene: TRBD1; v_gene: TRBV6-2/TRBV6-3; CDR3aa: CASSVDRANQPQHF; CDR3nt: TGTGCCAGCAGTGTCGACAGGGCCAATCAGCCCCAGCATTTT
abundance: NA; len: 17; j_gene: TRBJ1-5; d_gene: NA; v_gene: TRBV7-3; CDR3aa: CASSSPGVGRRGQPQHF; CDR3nt: TGTGCCAGCAGCTCCCCAGGTGTGGGGCGCAGGGGTCAGCCCCAGCATTTT
abundance: few; len: 16; j_gene: TRBJ1-5; d_gene: NA; v_gene: TRBV4-3; CDR3aa: CASSQNLLYSNQPQHF; CDR3nt: TGCGCCAGCAGCCAAAATCTGCTATATAGCAATCAGCCCCAGCATTTT
abundance: NA; len: 14; j_gene: TRBJ2-7; d_gene: NA; v_gene: TRBV29-1; CDR3aa: CSVEARSGSYEQYF; CDR3nt: TGCAGCGTTGAAGCCAGGTCAGGATCCTACGAGCAGTACTTC
abundance: NA; len: 13; j_gene: TRBJ2-7; d_gene: NA; v_gene: TRBV9; CDR3aa: CASSRGSTYEQYF; CDR3nt: TGTGCCAGCAGCCGCGGATCCACCTACGAGCAGTACTTC
abundance: NA; len: 12; j_gene: TRBJ2-1; d_gene: NA; v_gene: TRBV19; CDR3aa: CASSIASGFQFF; CDR3nt: TGTGCCAGTAGTATAGCATCAGGGTTTCAGTTCTTC
abundance: NA; len: 18; j_gene: TRBJ2-3; d_gene: NA; v_gene: TRBV11-3; CDR3aa: CASSLDLGGRSGTDTQYF; CDR3nt: TGTGCCAGCAGCTTAGATCTCGGGGGACGCAGTGGGACAGATACGCAGTATTTT
abundance: NA; len: 14; j_gene: TRBJ2-2; d_gene: NA; v_gene: TRBV3-1/TRBV3-2; CDR3aa: CASSRVTSAGELFF; CDR3nt: TGTGCCAGCAGCCGAGTTACTAGTGCCGGGGAGCTGTTTTTT
abundance: NA; len: 18; j_gene: TRBJ2-4; d_gene: TRBD2; v_gene: TRBV11-3; CDR3aa: CASSSRLAGGPSQNIQYF; CDR3nt: TGTGCCAGCAGCTCGCGACTAGCGGGAGGGCCATCCCAAAACATTCAGTACTTC
abundance: once; len: 17; j_gene: TRBJ2-7; d_gene: NA; v_gene: TRBV6-2/TRBV6-3; CDR3aa: CASSYSRRQGLSYEQYF; CDR3nt: TGTGCCAGCAGTTACTCCCGCCGACAGGGACTCTCCTACGAGCAGTACTTC
abundance: NA; len: 13; j_gene: TRBJ1-2; d_gene: NA; v_gene: TRBV19; CDR3aa: CASAKTELYGYTF; CDR3nt: TGTGCCAGTGCTAAGACAGAATTATATGGCTACACCTTC
abundance: few; len: 13; j_gene: TRBJ1-4; d_gene: TRBD1; v_gene: TRBV2; CDR3aa: CASSVTGGEKLFF; CDR3nt: TGTGCCAGCAGTGTGACAGGGGGTGAAAAACTGTTTTTT
abundance: NA; len: 14; j_gene: TRBJ1-1; d_gene: NA; v_gene: TRBV19; CDR3aa: CASSIGRWGTEAFF; CDR3nt: TGTGCCAGTAGTATTGGGAGGTGGGGTACTGAAGCTTTCTTT
abundance: few; len: 16; j_gene: TRBJ2-2; d_gene: NA; v_gene: TRBV24-1; CDR3aa: CATSDADRQHREKLFF; CDR3nt: TGTGCCACCAGTGACGCCGACAGACAACACCGGGAGAAGCTGTTTTTT
abundance: NA; len: 15; j_gene: TRBJ1-5; d_gene: TRBD1; v_gene: TRBV30; CDR3aa: CAWSVRGQINQPQHF; CDR3nt: TGTGCCTGGAGTGTACGGGGACAGATCAATCAGCCCCAGCATTTT
abundance: NA; len: 14; j_gene: TRBJ1-2; d_gene: TRBD1; v_gene: TRBV7-2; CDR3aa: CASSLGTGNYGYTF; CDR3nt: TGTGCCAGCAGCTTAGGGACAGGGAACTATGGCTACACCTTC
abundance: NA; len: 17; j_gene: TRBJ1-6; d_gene: TRBD1; v_gene: TRBV19; CDR3aa: CASSRTTGGTYNSPLHF; CDR3nt: TGTGCCAGTAGTAGGACGACAGGGGGAACATATAATTCACCCCTCCACTTT
abundance: NA; len: 13; j_gene: TRBJ1-2; d_gene: TRBD1; v_gene: TRBV12-3/TRBV12-4; CDR3aa: CASSSRTGDGYTF; CDR3nt: TGTGCCAGCAGTTCGCGGACAGGGGATGGCTACACCTTC
abundance: NA; len: 17; j_gene: TRBJ1-2; d_gene: TRBD1; v_gene: TRBV4-3; CDR3aa: CASSQVSGQGAWYGYTF; CDR3nt: TGCGCCAGCAGCCAAGTATCTGGACAGGGGGCGTGGTATGGCTACACCTTC
abundance: NA; len: 14; j_gene: TRBJ1-6; d_gene: TRBD1; v_gene: TRBV19; CDR3aa: CASSRTGNNSPLHF; CDR3nt: TGTGCCAGTAGCCGGACAGGGAATAATTCACCCCTCCACTTT
abundance: NA; len: 15; j_gene: TRBJ2-7; d_gene: TRBD1; v_gene: TRBV5-6; CDR3aa: CASSLEPGGSYEQYF; CDR3nt: TGTGCCAGCAGCTTGGAGCCAGGGGGCTCCTACGAGCAGTACTTC
abundance: NA; len: 14; j_gene: TRBJ1-2; d_gene: NA; v_gene: TRBV2; CDR3aa: CASSSLGVRYGYTF; CDR3nt: TGTGCCAGCTCCTCCTTAGGGGTTCGCTATGGCTACACCTTC
abundance: NA; len: 15; j_gene: TRBJ1-1; d_gene: TRBD1; v_gene: TRBV4-2; CDR3aa: CASSDPGQQNTEAFF; CDR3nt: TGTGCCAGCAGCGACCCGGGACAGCAGAACACTGAAGCTTTCTTT
abundance: few; len: 13; j_gene: TRBJ2-7; d_gene: TRBD2; v_gene: TRBV10-2; CDR3aa: CATRTSGSVEQYF; CDR3nt: TGCGCCACCAGGACTAGCGGGAGCGTCGAGCAGTACTTC
abundance: NA; len: 15; j_gene: TRBJ1-6; d_gene: NA; v_gene: TRBV14; CDR3aa: CASSPWSSYNSPLHF; CDR3nt: TGTGCCAGCAGCCCTTGGAGCTCCTATAATTCACCCCTCCACTTT
abundance: NA; len: 13; j_gene: TRBJ2-7; d_gene: NA; v_gene: TRBV18; CDR3aa: CASSWTETYEQYF; CDR3nt: TGTGCCAGCTCATGGACAGAAACCTACGAGCAGTACTTC
abundance: NA; len: 12; j_gene: TRBJ1-1; d_gene: NA; v_gene: TRBV29-1; CDR3aa: CSVVPRNTEAFF; CDR3nt: TGCAGCGTTGTACCCAGGAACACTGAAGCTTTCTTT
abundance: once; len: 14; j_gene: TRBJ2-1; d_gene: NA; v_gene: TRBV11-3; CDR3aa: CASSFPGAYNEQFF; CDR3nt: TGTGCCAGCAGCTTCCCGGGGGCCTACAATGAGCAGTTCTTC
abundance: NA; len: 15; j_gene: TRBJ1-4; d_gene: NA; v_gene: TRBV19; CDR3aa: CASSPAGRTNEKLFF; CDR3nt: TGTGCCAGTAGTCCGGCGGGTAGAACTAATGAAAAACTGTTTTTT